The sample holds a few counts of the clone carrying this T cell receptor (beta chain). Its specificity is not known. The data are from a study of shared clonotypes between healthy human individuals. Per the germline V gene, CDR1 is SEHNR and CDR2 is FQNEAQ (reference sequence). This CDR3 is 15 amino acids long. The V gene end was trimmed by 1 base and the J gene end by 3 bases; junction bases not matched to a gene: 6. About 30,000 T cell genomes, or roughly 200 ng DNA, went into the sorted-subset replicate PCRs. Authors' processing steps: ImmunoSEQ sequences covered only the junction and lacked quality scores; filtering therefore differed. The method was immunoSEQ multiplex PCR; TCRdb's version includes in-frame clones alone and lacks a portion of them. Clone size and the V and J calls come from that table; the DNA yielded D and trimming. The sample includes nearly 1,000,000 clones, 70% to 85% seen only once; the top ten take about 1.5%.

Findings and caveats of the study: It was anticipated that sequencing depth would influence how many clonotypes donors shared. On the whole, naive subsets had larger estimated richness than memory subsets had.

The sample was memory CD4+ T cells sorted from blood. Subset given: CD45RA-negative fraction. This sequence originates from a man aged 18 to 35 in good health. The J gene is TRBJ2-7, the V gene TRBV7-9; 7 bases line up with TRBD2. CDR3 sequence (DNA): TGTGCCAGCAGCTTAGTGAGCGGGGCTATCTACGAGCAGTACTTC. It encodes CASSLVSGAIYEQYF.